Below, one TCR beta chain is given with its context. This sample was taken from a study of T cell changes during pregnancy in multiple sclerosis. Germline lookup yields CDR1 SGHRS and CDR2 YFSETQ. Trimming left V 5 bases short and J 3 bases short, with 14 bases between. The CDR3 length is 14 residues. Profiled with immunoSEQ multiplex PCR; TCRdb holds only in-frame clones, not every one. The profile shows about 48,000 clones, roughly 92% of them singletons. This chain connects TRBV5-1 to TRBJ1-1; D gene ambiguous. The sample consisted of CD4+ T cells from peripheral blood mononuclear cells, taken in the second trimester of pregnancy. This receptor was identified in a female donor in good health, enrolled as a control in a pregnancy study. In nucleotides, the CDR3 is TGCGCCAGCAGAGTGGAGGGTCAATACACTGAAGCTTTCTTT. Translating gives CASRVEGQYTEAFF.